The T cell receptor (beta chain) under discussion was sequenced for a study of cytomegalovirus exposure and HLA in healthy donors. Study-wide findings and caveats: Later analysis suggested links between common viral pathogens and several top significant clusters. Later analysis suggested most CMV-associated TCR beta chains were HLA-restricted.

The PCR employed 60 Vbeta primers together with 13 Jbeta primers. TCRdb's table, derived via immunoSEQ multiplex PCR, lists solely in-frame clones and lacks some. The sample contains around 130,000 clones, about 82% of which appear only once. Concerning this clone: Its antigen is not identified.

V lost 0 bases, J lost 4 bases, and 10 bases stayed unmatched. The CDR3 covers 19 residues. The germline V gene encodes CDR1 LGHNA and CDR2 YNFKEQ. The sequence was obtained from a boy aged 5-17 years in good health and CMV-seronegative. Sequencing was carried out using PBMCs. The rearrangement links TRBV4-2 to TRBJ2-3; TRBD2 matches at 13 bases. The DNA for the CDR3 is TGTGCCAGCAGCCAAGAGCCTTTACTAGCGGGAGGGCTCGCAGATACGCAGTATTTT. It encodes CASSQEPLLAGGLADTQYF.